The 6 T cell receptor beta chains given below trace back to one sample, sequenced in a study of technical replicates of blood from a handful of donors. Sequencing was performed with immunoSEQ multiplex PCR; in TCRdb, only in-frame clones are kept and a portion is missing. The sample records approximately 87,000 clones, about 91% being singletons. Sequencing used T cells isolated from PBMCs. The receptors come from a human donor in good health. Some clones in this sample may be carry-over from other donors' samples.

Here the CDR3 reads CASSFGGSSSYEQYF. In nucleotides, the CDR3 is TGTGCCAGCAGCTTCGGGGGTAGCTCCTCCTACGAGCAGTACTTC. The genes are TRBV5-6 and TRBJ2-7, with D maybe TRBD2 (6 bases). CDR3 size: 15 residues. The germline CDR1 and CDR2 sequences are SGHDT and YYEEEE. The V end was cut by 2 bases, the J end by 0 bases, with 12 bases between. The complete variable domain, with remaining parts taken from reference TRBV5-6 and TRBJ2-7, reads DAGVTQSPTHLIKTRGQQVTLRCSPKSGHDTVSWYQQALGQGPQFIFQYYEEEERQRGNFPDRFSGHQFPNYSSELNVNALLLGDSALYLCASSFGGSSSYEQYFGPGTRLTVT.

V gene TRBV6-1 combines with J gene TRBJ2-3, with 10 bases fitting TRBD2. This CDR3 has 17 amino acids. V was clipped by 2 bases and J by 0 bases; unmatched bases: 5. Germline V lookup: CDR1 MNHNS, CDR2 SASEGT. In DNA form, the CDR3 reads TGTGCCAGCAGTGAATTCCTAGCGGGGGTTAGCACAGATACGCAGTATTTT. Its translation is CASSEFLAGVSTDTQYF.

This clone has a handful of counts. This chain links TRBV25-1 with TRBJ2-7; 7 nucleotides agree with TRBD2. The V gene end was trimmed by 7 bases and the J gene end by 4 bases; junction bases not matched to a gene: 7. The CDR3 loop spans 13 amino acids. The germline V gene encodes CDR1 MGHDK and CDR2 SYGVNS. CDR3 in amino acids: CASTPGGNYEQYF. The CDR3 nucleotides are TGTGCCAGCACTCCGGGGGGAAATTACGAGCAGTACTTC.

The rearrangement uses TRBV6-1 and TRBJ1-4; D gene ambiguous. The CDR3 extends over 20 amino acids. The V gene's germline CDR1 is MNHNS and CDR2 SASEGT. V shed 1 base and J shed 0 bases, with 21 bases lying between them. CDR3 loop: CASSEGLRGLGIATNEKLFF. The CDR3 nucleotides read TGTGCCAGCAGTGAAGGATTACGGGGTCTTGGGATTGCAACTAATGAAAAACTGTTTTTT.

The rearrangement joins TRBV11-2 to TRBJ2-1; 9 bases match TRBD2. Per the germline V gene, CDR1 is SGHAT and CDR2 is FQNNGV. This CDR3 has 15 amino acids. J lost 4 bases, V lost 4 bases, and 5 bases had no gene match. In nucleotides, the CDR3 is TGTGCCAGCAGCTCGCCTAGCGGGAAATACAATGAGCAGTTCTTC. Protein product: CASSSPSGKYNEQFF.

This CDR3 reads CASSWAGTANTGELFF. The CDR3 DNA is TGTGCCAGCAGCTGGGCCGGGACAGCAAACACCGGGGAGCTGTTTTTT. The rearrangement joins TRBV7-3 to TRBJ2-2; 7 positions match TRBD1. The V and J ends lost 4 bases and 2 bases, in that order; junction bases with no gene match: 7. Germline V gives CDR1 SGHTA, CDR2 FQGTGA. The CDR3 sequence is 16 residues long. The variable domain in full, with the rest retrieved from reference TRBV7-3 and TRBJ2-2, is GAGVSQTPSNKVTEKGKYVELRCDPISGHTALYWYRQSLGQGPEFLIYFQGTGAADDSGLPNDRFFAVRPEGSVSTLKIQRTERGDSAVYLCASSWAGTANTGELFFGEGSRLTVL.